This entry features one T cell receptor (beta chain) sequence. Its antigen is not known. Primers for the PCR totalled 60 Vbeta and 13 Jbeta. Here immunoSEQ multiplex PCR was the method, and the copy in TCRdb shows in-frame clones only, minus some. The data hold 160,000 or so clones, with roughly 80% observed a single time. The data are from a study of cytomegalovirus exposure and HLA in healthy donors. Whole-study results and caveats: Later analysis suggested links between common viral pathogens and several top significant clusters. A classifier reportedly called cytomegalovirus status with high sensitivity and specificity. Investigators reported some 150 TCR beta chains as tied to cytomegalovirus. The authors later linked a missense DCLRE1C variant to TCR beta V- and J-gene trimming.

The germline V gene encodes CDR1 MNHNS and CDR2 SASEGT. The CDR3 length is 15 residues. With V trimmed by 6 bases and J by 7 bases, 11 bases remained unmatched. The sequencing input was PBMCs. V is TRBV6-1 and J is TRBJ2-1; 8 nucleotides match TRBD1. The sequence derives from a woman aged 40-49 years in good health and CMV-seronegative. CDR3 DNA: TGTGCCAGCAGCTACAGGGGGTTGGTCAGGAATGAGCAGTTCTTC. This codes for CASSYRGLVRNEQFF.